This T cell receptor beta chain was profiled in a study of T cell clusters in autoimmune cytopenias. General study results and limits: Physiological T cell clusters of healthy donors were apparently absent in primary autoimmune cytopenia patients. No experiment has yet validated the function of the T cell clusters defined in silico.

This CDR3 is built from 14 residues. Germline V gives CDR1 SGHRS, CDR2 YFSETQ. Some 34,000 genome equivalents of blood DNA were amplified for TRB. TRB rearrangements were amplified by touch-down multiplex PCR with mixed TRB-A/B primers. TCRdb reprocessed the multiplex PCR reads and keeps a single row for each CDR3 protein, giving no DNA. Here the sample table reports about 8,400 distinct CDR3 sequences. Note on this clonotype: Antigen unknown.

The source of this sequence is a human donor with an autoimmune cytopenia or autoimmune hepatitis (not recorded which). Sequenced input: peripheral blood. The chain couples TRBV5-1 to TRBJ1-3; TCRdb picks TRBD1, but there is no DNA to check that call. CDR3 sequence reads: CASSSQGDGNTIYF.